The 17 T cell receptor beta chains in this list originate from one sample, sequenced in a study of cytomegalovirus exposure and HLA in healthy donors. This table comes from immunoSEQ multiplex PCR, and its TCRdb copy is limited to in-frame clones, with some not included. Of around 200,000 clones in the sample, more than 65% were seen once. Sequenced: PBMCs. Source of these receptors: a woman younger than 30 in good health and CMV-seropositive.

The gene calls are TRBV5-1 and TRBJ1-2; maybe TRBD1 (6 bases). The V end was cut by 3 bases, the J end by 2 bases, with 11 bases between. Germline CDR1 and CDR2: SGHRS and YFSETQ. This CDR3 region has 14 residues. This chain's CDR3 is CASSSADRNYGYTF. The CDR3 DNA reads TGCGCCAGCAGCTCTGCGGACAGAAACTATGGCTACACCTTC.

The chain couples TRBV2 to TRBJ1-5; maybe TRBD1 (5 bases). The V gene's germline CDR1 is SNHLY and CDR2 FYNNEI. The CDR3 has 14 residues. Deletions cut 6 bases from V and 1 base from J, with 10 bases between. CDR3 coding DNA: TGTGCCAGCAGCGGGGGGGAAAGCAATCAGCCCCAGCATTTT. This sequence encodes CASSGGESNQPQHF.

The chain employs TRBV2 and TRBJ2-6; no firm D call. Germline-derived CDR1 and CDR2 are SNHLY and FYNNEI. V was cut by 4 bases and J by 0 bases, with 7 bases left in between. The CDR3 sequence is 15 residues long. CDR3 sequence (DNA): TGTGCCAGCAGTGGAGACATCTCTGGGGCCAACGTCCTGACTTTC. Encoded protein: CASSGDISGANVLTF.

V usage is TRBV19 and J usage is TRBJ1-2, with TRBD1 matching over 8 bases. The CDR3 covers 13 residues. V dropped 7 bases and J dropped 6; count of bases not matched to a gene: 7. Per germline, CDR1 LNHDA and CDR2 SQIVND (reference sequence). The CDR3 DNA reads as TGTGCCAGTACAGGGGGCGCTTGGGATGGCTACACCTTC. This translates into CASTGGAWDGYTF.

CDR3 amino acids: CASSVGGDRDEQYF. DNA of the CDR3: TGTGCCAGCAGCGTAGGGGGGGACAGGGACGAGCAGTACTTC. This chain joins TRBV9 and TRBJ2-7; 9 bases agree with TRBD1. V trimming: 0 bases; J trimming: 5 bases; junction bases outside the gene matches: 3. Germline V gene sequence: CDR1 SGDLS, CDR2 YYNGEE. The CDR3 covers 14 residues.

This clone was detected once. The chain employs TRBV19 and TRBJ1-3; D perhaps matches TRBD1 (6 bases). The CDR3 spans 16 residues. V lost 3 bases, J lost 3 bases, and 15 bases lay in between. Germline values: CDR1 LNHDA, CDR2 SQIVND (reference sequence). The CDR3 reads CASSMNPGHHGNTIYF. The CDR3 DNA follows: TGTGCCAGTAGTATGAACCCGGGACATCATGGAAACACCATATATTTT.

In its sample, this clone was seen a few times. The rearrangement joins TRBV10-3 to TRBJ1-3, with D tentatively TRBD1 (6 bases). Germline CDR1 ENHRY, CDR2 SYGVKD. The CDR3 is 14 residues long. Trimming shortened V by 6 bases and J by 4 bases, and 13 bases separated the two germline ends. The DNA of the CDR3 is TGTGCCATCAGCCAGGGGTCAGGGGGAAACACCATATATTTT. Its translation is CAISQGSGGNTIYF.

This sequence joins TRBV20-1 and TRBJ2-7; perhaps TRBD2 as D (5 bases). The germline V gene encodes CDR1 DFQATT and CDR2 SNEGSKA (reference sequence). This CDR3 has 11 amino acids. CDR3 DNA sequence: TGCATTGGACGGACTTTAGACGAGCAGTACTTC. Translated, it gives CIGRTLDEQYF.

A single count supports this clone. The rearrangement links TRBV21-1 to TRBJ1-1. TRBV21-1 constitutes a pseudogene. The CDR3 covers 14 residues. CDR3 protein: CASSPTRGNTEAFF. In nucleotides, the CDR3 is TGTGCCAGCAGCCCAACTAGAGGGAACACTGAAGCTTTCTTT.

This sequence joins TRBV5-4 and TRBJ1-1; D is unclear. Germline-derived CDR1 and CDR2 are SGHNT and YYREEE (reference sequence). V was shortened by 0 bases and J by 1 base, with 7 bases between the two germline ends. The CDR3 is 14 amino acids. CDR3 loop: CASSLARQNTEAFF. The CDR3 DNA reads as TGTGCCAGCAGCTTGGCGCGGCAGAACACTGAAGCTTTCTTT.

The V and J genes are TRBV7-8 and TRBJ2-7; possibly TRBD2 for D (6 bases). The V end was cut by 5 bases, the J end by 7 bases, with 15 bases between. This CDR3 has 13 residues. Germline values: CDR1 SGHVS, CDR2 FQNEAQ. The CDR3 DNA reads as TGTGCCAGCAGCATGGGGGGAGGCGGGGAGCAGTACTTC. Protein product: CASSMGGGGEQYF.

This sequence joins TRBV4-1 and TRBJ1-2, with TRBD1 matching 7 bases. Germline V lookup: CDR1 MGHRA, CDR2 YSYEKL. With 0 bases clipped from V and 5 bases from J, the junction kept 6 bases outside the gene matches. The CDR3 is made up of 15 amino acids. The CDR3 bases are TGCGCCAGCAGCCAAGATACAGGGGACGTATATGGCTACACCTTC. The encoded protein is CASSQDTGDVYGYTF.

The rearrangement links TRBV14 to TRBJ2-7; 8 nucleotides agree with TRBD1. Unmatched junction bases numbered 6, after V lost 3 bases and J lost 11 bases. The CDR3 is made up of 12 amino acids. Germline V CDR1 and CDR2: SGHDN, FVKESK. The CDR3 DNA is TGTGCCAGCAGCCATGGACAGGGCAAGGAGTACTTC. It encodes CASSHGQGKEYF.

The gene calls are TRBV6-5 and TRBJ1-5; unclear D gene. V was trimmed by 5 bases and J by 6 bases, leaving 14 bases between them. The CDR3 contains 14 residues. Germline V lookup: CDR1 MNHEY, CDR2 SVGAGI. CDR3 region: CASSPGMGSQPQHF. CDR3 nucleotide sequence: TGTGCCAGCAGTCCGGGTATGGGGAGTCAGCCCCAGCATTTT.

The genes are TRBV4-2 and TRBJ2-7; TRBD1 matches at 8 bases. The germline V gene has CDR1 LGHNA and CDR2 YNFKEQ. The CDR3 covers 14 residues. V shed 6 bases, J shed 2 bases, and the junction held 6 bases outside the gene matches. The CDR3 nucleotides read TGTGCCAGCAGTCCGGGACAGGACCCCTACGAGCAGTACTTC. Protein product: CASSPGQDPYEQYF.

CDR3 DNA sequence: TGTGCCAGCAGGGACAGGGGAAGCACCGGGGAGCTGTTTTTT. It codes for CASRDRGSTGELFF. The chain combines TRBV13 with TRBJ2-2, with 9 bases identical to TRBD1. CDR3 length: 14 residues. Germline V lookup: CDR1 PRHDT, CDR2 FYEKMQ (reference sequence). The V segment lost 6 bases and the J segment 4 bases; nucleotides outside the gene matches: 3.

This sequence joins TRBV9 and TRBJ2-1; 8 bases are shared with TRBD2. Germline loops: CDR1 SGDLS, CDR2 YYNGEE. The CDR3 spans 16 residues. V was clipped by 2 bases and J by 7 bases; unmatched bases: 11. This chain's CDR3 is CASSVGSGLEINEQFF. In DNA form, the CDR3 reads TGTGCCAGCAGCGTGGGGTCGGGACTAGAGATAAATGAGCAGTTCTTC.